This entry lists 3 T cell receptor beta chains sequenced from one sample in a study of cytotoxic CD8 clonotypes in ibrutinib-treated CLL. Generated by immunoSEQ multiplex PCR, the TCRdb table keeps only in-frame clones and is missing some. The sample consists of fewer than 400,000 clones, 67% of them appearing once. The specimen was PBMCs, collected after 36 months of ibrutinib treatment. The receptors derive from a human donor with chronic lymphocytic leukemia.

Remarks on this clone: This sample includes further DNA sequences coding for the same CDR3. The CDR3 reads CASSLGRAYEQYF. For the CDR3, the DNA is TGCGCCAGCAGCTTGGGCCGTGCCTACGAGCAGTACTTC. This rearrangement joins TRBV5-1 to TRBJ2-7; D is ambiguous. This CDR3 is built from 13 residues. V was trimmed by 0 bases and J by 2 bases, leaving 6 bases between them. The germline V gene encodes CDR1 SGHRS and CDR2 YFSETQ.

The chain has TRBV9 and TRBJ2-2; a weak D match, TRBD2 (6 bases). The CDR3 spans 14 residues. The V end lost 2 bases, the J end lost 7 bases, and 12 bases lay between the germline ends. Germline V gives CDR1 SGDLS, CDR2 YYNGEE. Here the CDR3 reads CASSVGGAIGELFF. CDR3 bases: TGTGCCAGCAGCGTGGGGGGAGCCATCGGGGAGCTGTTTTTT.

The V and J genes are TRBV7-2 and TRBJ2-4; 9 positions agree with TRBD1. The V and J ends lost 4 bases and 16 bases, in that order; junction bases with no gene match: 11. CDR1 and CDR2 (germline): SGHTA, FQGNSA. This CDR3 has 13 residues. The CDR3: CASSSPGTGLEYF. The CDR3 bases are TGTGCCAGCAGCTCCCCCGGGACAGGGTTGGAATACTTC. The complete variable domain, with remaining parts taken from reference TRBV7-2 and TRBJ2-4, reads GAGVSQSPSNKVTEKGKDVELRCDPISGHTALYWYRQSLGQGLEFLIYFQGNSAPDKSGLPSDRFSAERTGGSVSTLTIQRTQQEDSAVYLCASSSPGTGLEYFGAGTRLSVL.